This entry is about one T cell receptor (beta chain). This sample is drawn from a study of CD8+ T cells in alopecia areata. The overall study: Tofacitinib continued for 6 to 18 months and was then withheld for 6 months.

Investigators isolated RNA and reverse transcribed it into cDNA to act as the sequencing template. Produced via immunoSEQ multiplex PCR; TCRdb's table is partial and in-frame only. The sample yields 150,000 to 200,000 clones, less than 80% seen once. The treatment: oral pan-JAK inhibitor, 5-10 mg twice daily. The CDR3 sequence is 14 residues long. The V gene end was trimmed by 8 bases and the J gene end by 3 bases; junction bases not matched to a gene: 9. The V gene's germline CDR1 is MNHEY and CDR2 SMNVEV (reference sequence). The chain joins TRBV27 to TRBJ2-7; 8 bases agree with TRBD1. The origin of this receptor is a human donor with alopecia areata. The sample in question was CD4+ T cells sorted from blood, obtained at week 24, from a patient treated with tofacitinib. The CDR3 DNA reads TGTGCCAGCTCCCCAGGGGACAGGAACTACGAGCAGTACTTC. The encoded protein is CASSPGDRNYEQYF.